This is a list of T cell receptor beta chains from one sample in a study of blood T cell repertoires in COVID-19. TCRdb's copy holds only in-frame clones and misses some; the assay was immunoSEQ multiplex PCR. The profile covers 150,000 to 200,000 clones, with around nine tenths appearing a single time and roughly 3.3% taken by the ten largest. What was sequenced was peripheral blood. The origin of the receptors is a man younger than 30 with active or convalescent COVID-19. Both conserved end residues are part of each CDR3. Each record gives: J gene, clone size, D gene, V gene, CDR3 DNA, CDR3 protein. A D gene is named only where the DNA matches it firmly. The listing skips clone size in some rows; elsewhere it reads once, few, many or a size class.

J gene: TRBJ1-3; clone size: -; D gene: -; V gene: TRBV7-3; CDR3 DNA: TGTGCCAGCAGCCGAGGTTATGGAAACACCATATATTTT; CDR3 protein: CASSRGYGNTIYF
J gene: TRBJ1-4; clone size: -; D gene: TRBD1; V gene: TRBV4-1; CDR3 DNA: TGCGCCAGCAGCCAAGTGGGACAGGCTAATGAAAAACTGTTTTTT; CDR3 protein: CASSQVGQANEKLFF
J gene: TRBJ1-1; clone size: -; D gene: -; V gene: TRBV11-3; CDR3 DNA: TGTGCCAGCAGCTTATACATGAACACTGAAGCTTTCTTT; CDR3 protein: CASSLYMNTEAFF
J gene: TRBJ2-1; clone size: -; D gene: TRBD2; V gene: TRBV6-5; CDR3 DNA: TGTGCCAGCAGTCCGACTAGCGCATACAATGAGCAGTTCTTC; CDR3 protein: CASSPTSAYNEQFF
J gene: TRBJ2-1; clone size: once; D gene: TRBD2; V gene: TRBV9; CDR3 DNA: TGTGCCAGCAGCGTCACCGGGAGGGCCTACAATGAGCAGTTCTTC; CDR3 protein: CASSVTGRAYNEQFF
J gene: TRBJ1-1; clone size: -; D gene: -; V gene: TRBV11-2; CDR3 DNA: TGTGCCAGCAGCCTGGACAGAGAAGCTTTCTTT; CDR3 protein: CASSLDREAFF
J gene: TRBJ1-2; clone size: once; D gene: TRBD1; V gene: TRBV2; CDR3 DNA: TGTGCCAGCTCTGGGACAGGGGTAAACTATGGCTACACCTTC; CDR3 protein: CASSGTGVNYGYTF
J gene: TRBJ1-3; clone size: -; D gene: -; V gene: TRBV21-1; CDR3 DNA: TGTGCCAGCAGCAAAGAAGTGGGGGGATCCCGATGCAGGGACTCTGGAAACACCATATATTTT; CDR3 protein: CASSKEVGGSRCRDSGNTIYF
J gene: TRBJ2-3; clone size: once; D gene: TRBD2; V gene: TRBV3-1/TRBV3-2; CDR3 DNA: TGTGCCAGCAGCCAAGATGGGGCGGGAGGGGGGCGAGATACGCAGTATTTT; CDR3 protein: CASSQDGAGGGRDTQYF
J gene: TRBJ1-2; clone size: -; D gene: -; V gene: TRBV7-9; CDR3 DNA: TGTGCCAGCAGCTTTATTGCGAGGGATGGCTACACCTTC; CDR3 protein: CASSFIARDGYTF
J gene: TRBJ2-2; clone size: once; D gene: -; V gene: TRBV6-5; CDR3 DNA: TGTGCCAGCAGAGGGACATTTCGGCTGTTTTTT; CDR3 protein: CASRGTFRLFF
J gene: TRBJ1-1; clone size: once; D gene: -; V gene: TRBV19; CDR3 DNA: TGTGCCAGTAGTATCGTTCTTTGGCAAGACACTGAAGCTTTCTTT; CDR3 protein: CASSIVLWQDTEAFF
J gene: TRBJ2-5; clone size: -; D gene: TRBD2; V gene: TRBV5-1; CDR3 DNA: TGCGCCAGCAGCTTGGTTGGTAGCGGGGCGAAAGAGACCCAGTACTTC; CDR3 protein: CASSLVGSGAKETQYF
J gene: TRBJ2-4; clone size: -; D gene: -; V gene: TRBV9; CDR3 DNA: TGTGCCAGCAGCCGCCTAGGAGGGATGAATAAAAACATTCAGTACTTC; CDR3 protein: CASSRLGGMNKNIQYF
J gene: TRBJ1-3; clone size: -; D gene: TRBD1; V gene: TRBV3-1/TRBV3-2; CDR3 DNA: TGTGCCAGCAGGACAAGAGGGACAGCTGGAAACACCATATATTTT; CDR3 protein: CASRTRGTAGNTIYF
J gene: TRBJ2-2; clone size: -; D gene: TRBD2; V gene: TRBV3-1/TRBV3-2; CDR3 DNA: TGTGCCAGCAGCCATGACCACCACTCCGGGACTAGCGGGAGATCGTGGGAGCTGTTTTTT; CDR3 protein: CASSHDHHSGTSGRSWELFF
J gene: TRBJ1-6; clone size: -; D gene: TRBD1; V gene: TRBV5-1; CDR3 DNA: TGCGCCAGCAGTAAAACGACCGACAGGGGGGTATCACCCCTCCACTTT; CDR3 protein: CASSKTTDRGVSPLHF
J gene: TRBJ1-6; clone size: few; D gene: -; V gene: TRBV20-1; CDR3 DNA: TGCAGTGCTAGAGGAGATTCACCCCTCCACTTT; CDR3 protein: CSARGDSPLHF
J gene: TRBJ2-7; clone size: -; D gene: -; V gene: TRBV12-3/TRBV12-4; CDR3 DNA: TGTGCCAGCAGTTTGCTAAACGAGCAGTACTTC; CDR3 protein: CASSLLNEQYF
J gene: TRBJ1-2; clone size: -; D gene: -; V gene: TRBV11-2; CDR3 DNA: TGTGCCAGCAGTCTTAACTATGGCTACACCTTC; CDR3 protein: CASSLNYGYTF
J gene: TRBJ2-5; clone size: -; D gene: TRBD1; V gene: TRBV11-2; CDR3 DNA: TGTGCCAGCAGCTTAGAGTATCGAGACAGGGCGTACTTC; CDR3 protein: CASSLEYRDRAYF
J gene: TRBJ1-6; clone size: few; D gene: -; V gene: TRBV6-1; CDR3 DNA: TGTGCCAGCAGTGAACCTAGTTCACCCCTCCACTTT; CDR3 protein: CASSEPSSPLHF
J gene: TRBJ1-3; clone size: -; D gene: -; V gene: TRBV4-2; CDR3 DNA: TGTGCCAGCAGCCAAGGACAGCTCTCTGGAAACACCATATATTTT; CDR3 protein: CASSQGQLSGNTIYF
J gene: TRBJ1-3; clone size: -; D gene: -; V gene: TRBV4-1; CDR3 DNA: TGCGCCAGCAGCCAAGGGCCGACAGACTCTGGAAACACCATATATTTT; CDR3 protein: CASSQGPTDSGNTIYF
J gene: TRBJ1-2; clone size: -; D gene: -; V gene: TRBV6-1; CDR3 DNA: TGTGCCAGCAGTGAATTGAGGTATGGCTACACCTTC; CDR3 protein: CASSELRYGYTF
J gene: TRBJ1-1; clone size: -; D gene: -; V gene: TRBV25-1; CDR3 DNA: TGTGCCAGCAGTGAACAGGGGAGGGGTGAAGGTGAAGCTTTCTTT; CDR3 protein: CASSEQGRGEGEAFF
J gene: TRBJ2-3; clone size: -; D gene: -; V gene: TRBV7-2; CDR3 DNA: TGTGCCAGCAGCTTAGTTCCGGGAGCGATCACAGATACGCAGTATTTT; CDR3 protein: CASSLVPGAITDTQYF
J gene: TRBJ2-3; clone size: -; D gene: -; V gene: TRBV5-4; CDR3 DNA: TGTGCCAGCAGCTCCCCCCCAGGAGGTAGCACAGATACGCAGTATTTT; CDR3 protein: CASSSPPGGSTDTQYF
J gene: TRBJ2-2; clone size: -; D gene: -; V gene: TRBV29-1; CDR3 DNA: TGCAGCGCCAGACAGAACACCGGGGAGCTGTTTTTT; CDR3 protein: CSARQNTGELFF